The clone carrying this T cell receptor beta chain was picked up a small number of times. The data are from a study of T cells in Graves' hyperthyroidism and ophthalmopathy. Study overall: Once the initial diagnosis was made, peripheral blood was obtained before any treatment.

It was RNA transcripts that yielded the amplified TCR beta CDR3 regions. When the TCR CDR3 underwent first-round RT-PCR, the HTBI primer set was used. MiXCR, applied by TCRdb to the multiplex PCR reads, yields one record per CDR3 protein. The profile shows under 700,000 distinct CDR3 sequences, around 15% of them singletons. V gave up 2 bases and J gave up 2 bases; unmatched junction bases: 18. The germline V gene has CDR1 SGDLS and CDR2 YYNGEE. The CDR3 is made up of 19 amino acids. An absence of ophthalmopathy progression within 18 months meant stable Graves' hyperthyroidism. These patients, aged 18 to 65, had recently diagnosed hyperthyroidism lasting under 2 months. Exclusion of a patient resulted from uncontrolled infection, other autoimmune disease, pregnancy or lactation.

This TCR was sampled from a woman aged 18-29 years with Graves' hyperthyroidism. The chain is built from TRBV9 and TRBJ2-5, with 7 positions matching TRBD2. The specimen was blood. Written as DNA, the CDR3 is TGTGCCAGCAGCGTCGCACCCGGGGGGATTTCGAGGGAACAAGAGACCCAGTACTTC. Its translation: CASSVAPGGISREQETQYF.